This entry describes one T cell receptor (beta chain). This record belongs to a study of blood T cell repertoires in COVID-19. The overall study: Sample material is recorded as cDNA or gDNA derived from T cells, B-cell-depleted T cells, or PBMCs.

As originally analysed: Reference gene primer amplification gave estimated nucleated cell counts. The assay was immunoSEQ multiplex PCR, and TCRdb's table has in-frame clones only and misses some. That table gives V, J and clone size, and the DNA gave D and trimming. This sample yields roughly 120,000 clones, of which approximately 85% are seen a single time; roughly 1.4% belongs to the top ten. The CDR3 extends over 14 amino acids. V lost 3 bases and J 4 bases, leaving 10 bases between the germline ends. Germline assignment: CDR1 MDHEN and CDR2 SYDVKM. V is TRBV28 and J is TRBJ2-1; D gene unclear. The origin of this receptor is a man aged 35 to 55 with acute or convalescent COVID-19. Sequenced input: peripheral blood. The CDR3 sequence: CASSFRSNYNEQFF. The CDR3 DNA reads as TGTGCCAGCAGTTTTCGGTCGAATTACAATGAGCAGTTCTTC.